The T cell receptor beta chain under discussion was sequenced for a study of blood T cell repertoires in COVID-19. On the study more broadly: The study drew acute and convalescent COVID-19 samples from the United States, Italy and Spain. Nucleic acid was either cDNA or gDNA, and it came from T cells, B-cell-depleted T cells, or PBMCs.

Per the study methods: Quantification of nucleated cells was approximated via reference gene primer amplification. The data were produced by immunoSEQ multiplex PCR, yet TCRdb's version contains in-frame clones alone and is incomplete. The V and J calls and the clone size are those of that table, but D and trimming were determined from the DNA. Among about 240,000 clones listed, almost 85% were seen once. It was during active infection that Seattle patients were enrolled and then longitudinally followed. V gave up 2 bases and J gave up 7 bases; unmatched junction bases: 9. Germline V CDR1 and CDR2: LGHNA, YNFKEQ. CDR3 length: 15 residues.

The sequence was collected from a man in his fifties with COVID-19, enrolled during active disease. Material: peripheral blood. The rearrangement uses TRBV4-2 and TRBJ1-1; 8 nucleotides match TRBD1. CDR3 DNA sequence: TGTGCCAGCAGCCAACTAACAGGGGGTGGGGGTGAAGCTTTCTTT. This codes for CASSQLTGGGGEAFF.